This TCR beta chain was identified during a study of blood T cell repertoires in COVID-19. Study-wide context: Specimens from acute and convalescent COVID-19 originated in the United States, Italy and Spain. The analysed material was cDNA or gDNA that came from T cells, B-cell-depleted T cells, or PBMCs.

Germline V gene lookup returns CDR1 MDHEN and CDR2 SYDVKM. The V end lost 7 bases, the J end lost 0 bases, and 10 bases lay between the germline ends. The CDR3 runs 14 residues. Per the original methods: Amplified reference gene primers provided the basis for estimating nucleated cell counts. Using immunoSEQ multiplex PCR, the repertoire was profiled, and TCRdb retains in-frame clones only, with some absent. For V, J and clone size, that table is used; D and trimming come from the DNA. The table lists about 220,000 clones, roughly 84% of them singletons. This clone was seen more than once but under ten times.

V is TRBV28 and J is TRBJ1-3; tentative D call: TRBD1 (6 bases). The source material was peripheral blood. The source of this sequence is a man aged 50 to 60 with active or convalescent COVID-19. The CDR3 coding sequence is TGTGCCAGCATTGACAGGTACTCTGGAAACACCATATATTTT. Translation: CASIDRYSGNTIYF.